The subject of this entry is one T cell receptor beta chain. Its antigen is undetermined. With a J-beta primer mix and a sample-barcoded 5' primer, a second PCR ran about 7 to 12 cycles. Via MiXCR, TCRdb re-called the 5' RACE reads, giving one row per CDR3 protein. Of 850,000 to 1,100,000 distinct CDR3 sequences in the sample, more than 30% were seen once. The length of the CDR3 is 14 residues. Trimming took off 6 bases at V and 1 base at J, with 10 bases between the two ends. Germline lookup yields CDR1 SGHKS and CDR2 YYEKEE (reference sequence). This specimen comes from a study of blood T cells in healthy people across ages. Whole-study results and caveats: Higher diversity, along with more naive CD4+ cells, distinguished long-lived donors from aged donors. PBMCs went unsorted, and a conclusive naive versus antigen-experienced comparison was therefore prevented.

The chain carries TRBV5-5 and TRBJ2-2; D gene ambiguous. What was sequenced was blood. The TCR sequence derives from a man between 18 and 35 years old in good health. The CDR3 region is CASISAKNTGELFF. DNA for the CDR3: TGTGCCAGCATCTCCGCGAAGAACACCGGGGAGCTGTTTTTT.